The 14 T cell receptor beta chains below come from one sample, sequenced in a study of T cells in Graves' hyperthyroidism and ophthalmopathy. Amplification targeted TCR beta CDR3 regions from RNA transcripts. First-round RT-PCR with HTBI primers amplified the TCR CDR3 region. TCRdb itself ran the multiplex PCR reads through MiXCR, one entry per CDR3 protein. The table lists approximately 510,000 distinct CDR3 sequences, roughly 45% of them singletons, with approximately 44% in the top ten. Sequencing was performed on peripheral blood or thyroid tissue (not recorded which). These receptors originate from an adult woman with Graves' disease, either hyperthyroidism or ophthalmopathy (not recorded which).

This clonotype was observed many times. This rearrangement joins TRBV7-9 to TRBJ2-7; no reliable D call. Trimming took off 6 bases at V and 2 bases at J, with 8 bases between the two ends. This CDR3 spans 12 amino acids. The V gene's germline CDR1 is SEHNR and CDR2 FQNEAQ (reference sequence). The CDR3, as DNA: TGTGCCAGCAGTCTTCGGCCCTACGAGCAGTACTTC. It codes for CASSLRPYEQYF.

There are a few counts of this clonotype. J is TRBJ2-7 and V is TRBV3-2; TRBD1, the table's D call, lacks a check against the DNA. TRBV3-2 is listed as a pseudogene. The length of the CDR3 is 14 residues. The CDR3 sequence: CASSDETTGNEQYF. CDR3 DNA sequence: TGTGCCAGCAGCGACGAAACGACAGGGAACGAGCAGTACTTC.

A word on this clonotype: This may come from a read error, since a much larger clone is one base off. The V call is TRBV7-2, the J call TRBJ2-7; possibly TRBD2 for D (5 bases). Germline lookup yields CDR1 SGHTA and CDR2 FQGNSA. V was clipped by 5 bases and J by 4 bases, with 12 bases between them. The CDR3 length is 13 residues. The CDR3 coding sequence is TGTACCAGCAGCAAAGCCGGCGGGTACGAGCAGTACTTC. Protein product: CTSSKAGGYEQYF.

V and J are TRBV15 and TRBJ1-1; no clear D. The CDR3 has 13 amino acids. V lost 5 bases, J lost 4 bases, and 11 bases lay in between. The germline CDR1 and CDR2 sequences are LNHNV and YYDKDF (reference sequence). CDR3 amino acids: CATSGRRFTEAFF. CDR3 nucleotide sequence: TGTGCCACCAGCGGACGACGGTTCACTGAAGCTTTCTTT.

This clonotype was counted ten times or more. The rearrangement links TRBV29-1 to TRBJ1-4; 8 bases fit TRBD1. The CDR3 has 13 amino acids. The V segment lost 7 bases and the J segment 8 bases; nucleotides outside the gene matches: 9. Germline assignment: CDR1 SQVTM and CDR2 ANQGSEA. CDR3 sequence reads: CSASNRGVEKLFF. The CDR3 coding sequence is TGCAGCGCGTCCAACAGGGGGGTAGAAAAACTGTTTTTT.

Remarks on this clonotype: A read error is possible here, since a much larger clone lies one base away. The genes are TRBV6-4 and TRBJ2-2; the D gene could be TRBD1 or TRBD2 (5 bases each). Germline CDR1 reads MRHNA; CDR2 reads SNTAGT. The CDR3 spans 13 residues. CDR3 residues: CASSPGTSGELVF. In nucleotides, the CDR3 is TGTGCCAGCAGTCCCGGGACCTCCGGGGAGCTGGTTTTT.

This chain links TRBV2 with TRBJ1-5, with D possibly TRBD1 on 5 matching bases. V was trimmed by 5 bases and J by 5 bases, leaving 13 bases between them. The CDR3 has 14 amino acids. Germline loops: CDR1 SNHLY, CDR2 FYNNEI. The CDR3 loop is CASSPKTADQPQHF. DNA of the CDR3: TGTGCCAGCAGTCCGAAGACAGCGGATCAGCCCCAGCATTTT.

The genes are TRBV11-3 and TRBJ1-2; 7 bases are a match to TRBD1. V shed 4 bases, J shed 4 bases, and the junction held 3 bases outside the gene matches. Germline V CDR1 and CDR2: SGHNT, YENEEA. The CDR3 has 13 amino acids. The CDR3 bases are TGTGCCAGCAGCTCGGACAGGACCTATGGCTACACCTTC. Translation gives CASSSDRTYGYTF.

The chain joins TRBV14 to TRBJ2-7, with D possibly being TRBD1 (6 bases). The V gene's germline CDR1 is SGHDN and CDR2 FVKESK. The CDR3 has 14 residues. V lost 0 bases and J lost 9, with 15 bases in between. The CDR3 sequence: CASSQDNRQGTQYF. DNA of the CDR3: TGTGCCAGCAGCCAAGATAATCGGCAGGGGACGCAGTACTTC.

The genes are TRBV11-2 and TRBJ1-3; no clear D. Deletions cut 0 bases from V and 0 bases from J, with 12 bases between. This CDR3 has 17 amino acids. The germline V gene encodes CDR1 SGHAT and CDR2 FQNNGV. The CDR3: CASSLEQSSFSGNTIYF. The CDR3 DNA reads TGTGCCAGCAGCTTAGAACAATCCTCCTTCTCTGGAAACACCATATATTTT.

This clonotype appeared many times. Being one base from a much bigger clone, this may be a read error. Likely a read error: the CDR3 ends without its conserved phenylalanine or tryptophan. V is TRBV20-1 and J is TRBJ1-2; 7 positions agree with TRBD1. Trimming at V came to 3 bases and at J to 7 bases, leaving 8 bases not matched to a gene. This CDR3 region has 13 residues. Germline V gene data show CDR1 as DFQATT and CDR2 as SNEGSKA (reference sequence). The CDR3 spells CSARPRQGTGYTL. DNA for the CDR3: TGCAGTGCTAGGCCTCGACAGGGCACTGGCTACACCCTC.

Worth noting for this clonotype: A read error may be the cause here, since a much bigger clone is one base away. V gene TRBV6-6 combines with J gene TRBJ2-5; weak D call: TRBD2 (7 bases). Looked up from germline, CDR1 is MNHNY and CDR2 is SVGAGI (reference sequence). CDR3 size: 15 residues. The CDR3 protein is CASSYQRGGQGTQYF. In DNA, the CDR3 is TGTGCCAGCAGTTACCAAAGGGGGGGGCAAGGGACCCAGTACTTC.

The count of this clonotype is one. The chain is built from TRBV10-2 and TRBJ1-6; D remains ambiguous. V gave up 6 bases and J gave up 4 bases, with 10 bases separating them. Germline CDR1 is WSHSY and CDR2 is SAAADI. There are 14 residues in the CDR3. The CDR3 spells CASSDTAYNSPLHF. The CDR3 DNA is TGCGCCAGCAGCGATACGGCGTATAATTCACCCCTCCACTTT.

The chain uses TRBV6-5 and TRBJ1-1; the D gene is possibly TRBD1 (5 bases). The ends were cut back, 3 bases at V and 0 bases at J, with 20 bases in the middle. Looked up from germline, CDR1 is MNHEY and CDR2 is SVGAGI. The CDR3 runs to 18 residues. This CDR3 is CASSYSVWAGSMNTEAFF. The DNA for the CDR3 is TGTGCCAGCAGTTATTCTGTCTGGGCAGGGTCAATGAACACTGAAGCTTTCTTT.